A selection of T cell receptor beta chains follows, all from one sample in a study of OX40 agonist ivuxolimab in advanced cancers. Some clones are missing from TCRdb's copy, which holds only in-frame ones; the method was immunoSEQ multiplex PCR. Of 45,000 to 60,000 clones listed, around four fifths were seen once; the top ten hold 20% to 25%. The input for sequencing was CD4+ or CD8+ T cells sorted from blood, taken in a trial of the OX40 agonist ivuxolimab. These TCRs come from an adult with an advanced solid tumor such as melanoma, head and neck, liver or kidney cancer. CDR3s include the opening cysteine and the closing phenylalanine or tryptophan. Each record gives: V gene, clone size, J gene, D gene, CDR3 length, CDR3 DNA, CDR3 protein. The D gene is left open where the match is weak. Not all rows give a size; the values are once, few, many and, for expanded clones, a class.

TRBV13	NA	TRBJ2-1	NA	13	TGTGCCAGCAGCTTAAGCGACTACAATGAGCAGTTCTTC	CASSLSDYNEQFF
TRBV5-1	NA	TRBJ2-4	NA	14	TGCGCCAGCAGCATCGGACTAGCCAAAAACATTCAGTACTTC	CASSIGLAKNIQYF
TRBV28	few	TRBJ1-4	NA	16	TGTGCCAGCAGTTTATCCCGCGGGGGGGATGGTGAAAAACTGTTTTTT	CASSLSRGGDGEKLFF
TRBV30	NA	TRBJ2-3	TRBD2	16	TGTGCCTGGAGTGGAATAGCGGGTTCAATCACAGATACGCAGTATTTT	CAWSGIAGSITDTQYF
TRBV28	NA	TRBJ2-1	NA	17	TGTGCCAGCAGCCCAACTACCACAGGGGAGGAGTACAATGAGCAGTTCTTC	CASSPTTTGEEYNEQFF
TRBV6-5	NA	TRBJ2-5	TRBD1	14	TGTGCCAGCAGCCGGGACAGCGATGTCGAGACCCAGTACTTC	CASSRDSDVETQYF
TRBV19	NA	TRBJ1-5	NA	12	TGTGCCAGCGACATGGGCAATCAGCCCCAGCATTTT	CASDMGNQPQHF
TRBV7-8	NA	TRBJ1-1	NA	14	TGTGCCAGCAGCCCATTGCGTTGGGACACTGAAGCTTTCTTT	CASSPLRWDTEAFF
TRBV6-4	NA	TRBJ2-3	NA	15	TGTGCCAGCAGTGACTCGCAGGGGAGCACAGATACGCAGTATTTT	CASSDSQGSTDTQYF
TRBV6-5	NA	TRBJ2-7	TRBD1	13	TGTGCCAGCAGGACGGGACAGGGCTACGAGCAGTACTTC	CASRTGQGYEQYF
TRBV7-9	NA	TRBJ2-7	NA	12	TGTGCCAGCAGCTTGGACGTCGGCGAGCAGTACTTC	CASSLDVGEQYF
TRBV6-5	once	TRBJ2-7	NA	14	TGTGCCAGCAGTTCTCCGGTACTAGGCAACGAGCAGTACTTC	CASSSPVLGNEQYF
TRBV6-6	many	TRBJ1-1	TRBD1	13	TGTGCCAGCAGTAGACAGGGGCGAACTGAAGCTTTCTTT	CASSRQGRTEAFF
TRBV27	NA	TRBJ1-1	NA	13	TGTGCCAGCAGTTTATATCCAGGCTCTGAAGCTTTCTTT	CASSLYPGSEAFF
TRBV7-6	NA	TRBJ2-2	TRBD2	16	TGTGCCAGCAGCAAACTAGCGGGTCAAGACACCGGGGAGCTGTTTTTT	CASSKLAGQDTGELFF
TRBV12-1	NA	TRBJ2-7	NA	10	TGTGCCAGCAGCGTCTACGAGCAGTACTTC	CASSVYEQYF
TRBV5-4	few	TRBJ2-6	NA	17	TGTGCCAGCAGCTTGAGATCTAGCTCTGGTGGGGCCAACGTCCTGACTTTC	CASSLRSSSGGANVLTF
TRBV2	NA	TRBJ2-7	NA	14	TGTGCCAGCAGTGAGGGCTCATCTGGGGGCGAGCAGTACTTC	CASSEGSSGGEQYF
TRBV2	NA	TRBJ1-5	TRBD1	15	TGTGCCAGCAGTGATCGACAGGGACGGAATCAGCCCCAGCATTTT	CASSDRQGRNQPQHF
TRBV30	few	TRBJ2-7	TRBD2	14	TGTGCCTGGACTAGCGGCGCCAGATCCTACGAGCAGTACTTC	CAWTSGARSYEQYF
TRBV7-9	NA	TRBJ1-1	NA	18	TGTGCCAGCAGCCCTCCATCGACGGCCCTCCATGGGGACACTGAAGCTTTCTTT	CASSPPSTALHGDTEAFF
TRBV5-4	NA	TRBJ1-2	NA	11	TGTGCCAGCAGCCAAGATGGTGGCTACACCTTC	CASSQDGGYTF
TRBV6-1	few	TRBJ1-1	NA	13	TGTGCCAGCAGTCTTACAGAGAACACTGAAGCTTTCTTT	CASSLTENTEAFF
TRBV5-1	few	TRBJ2-7	TRBD1	15	TGCGCCAGCAGCTTTTCCGGGACAGGGGGGTACGAGCAGTACTTC	CASSFSGTGGYEQYF
TRBV2	NA	TRBJ2-1	NA	14	TGTGCCAGCAGTGAAGCCCGTCTCGGCAATGAGCAGTTCTTC	CASSEARLGNEQFF
TRBV27	few	TRBJ1-2	NA	13	TGTGCCAGCAGTTTCGGGGGGTACTATGGCTACACCTTC	CASSFGGYYGYTF
TRBV28	NA	TRBJ2-2	NA	15	TGTGCCAGCCGATGGACTCTTGCGAACACCGGGGAGCTGTTTTTT	CASRWTLANTGELFF
TRBV6-4	few	TRBJ1-1	NA	14	TGTGCCAGCAGTGAAAACCGGGCCTCCAAGGTAACTTTCTTT	CASSENRASKVTFF
TRBV4-2	NA	TRBJ1-1	NA	15	TGTGCCAGCAGCCAAGAGGCAGGGATGAACACTGAAGCTTTCTTT	CASSQEAGMNTEAFF
TRBV4-1	NA	TRBJ1-5	TRBD1	17	TGCGCCAGCAGCCAAGCGGAAAACAGGGGTCCAAATCAGCCCCAGCATTTT	CASSQAENRGPNQPQHF
TRBV27	NA	TRBJ2-7	NA	12	TGTGCCAGCCGGACTTCTGCCTACGAGCAGTACTTC	CASRTSAYEQYF
TRBV6-1	NA	TRBJ2-7	TRBD2	14	TGTGCCAGCCTAAGCCAGCGGGAGAATCCCGAGCAGTACTTC	CASLSQRENPEQYF
TRBV7-8	NA	TRBJ2-5	NA	15	TGTGCCAGCAGCTTAGTAAGGGGTTACGGGGAGACCCAGTACTTC	CASSLVRGYGETQYF
TRBV28	NA	TRBJ2-3	NA	16	TGTGCCAGCAGTTTATTTGGAGGGGGCGGGTCAGATACGCAGTATTTT	CASSLFGGGGSDTQYF
TRBV4-2	few	TRBJ1-2	NA	15	TGTGCCAGCAGCCAAGAACAGGCTCAAACTTATGGCTACACCTTC	CASSQEQAQTYGYTF
TRBV6-5	NA	TRBJ2-1	TRBD1	15	TGTGCCAGCAGTTACGGGACAGGGGGTTACAATGAGCAGTTCTTC	CASSYGTGGYNEQFF
TRBV4-1	NA	TRBJ2-3	TRBD2	18	TGCGCCAGCAGCCAGGAAAGCGGGAGAGGCGGCAGCACAGATACGCAGTATTTT	CASSQESGRGGSTDTQYF
TRBV27	NA	TRBJ2-3	NA	16	TGTGCCAGCAGTTTTTATCAGGGACGGGGAACAGATACGCAGTATTTT	CASSFYQGRGTDTQYF
TRBV25-1	NA	TRBJ2-1	TRBD1	18	TGTGCCAGCAGTGAAGTGGGCCACGGGGACAGGTGGACGAATGAGCAGTTCTTC	CASSEVGHGDRWTNEQFF
TRBV9	NA	TRBJ2-3	NA	14	TGTGCCAGCACCATCGAAGGGGGGACAGATACGCAGTATTTT	CASTIEGGTDTQYF
TRBV5-5	NA	TRBJ1-1	NA	13	TGTGCCAGCAGCTCGGAAGGGGACACTGAAGCTTTCTTT	CASSSEGDTEAFF
TRBV27	NA	TRBJ2-7	NA	13	TGTGCCAGCAGTTTATCGGCTGACTACGAGCAGTACTTC	CASSLSADYEQYF
TRBV7-2	many	TRBJ1-1	NA	13	TGTGCCAGCAGCTCTTGGCCGGGACAAGAAGCTTTCTTT	CASSSWPGQEAFF
TRBV27	few	TRBJ2-1	NA	17	TGTGCCAGCAGTCGTACCGGGACGGAAATACTCCCCCATGAGCAGTTCTTC	CASSRTGTEILPHEQFF
TRBV19	few	TRBJ1-5	NA	15	TGTGCCAGTAGTATAGTGGGGGACGGCAATCAGCCCCAGCATTTT	CASSIVGDGNQPQHF
TRBV4-1	NA	TRBJ1-5	NA	15	TGCGCCAGCAGCCTACAAGGGGGGCTGGGGCAGCCCCAGCATTTT	CASSLQGGLGQPQHF
TRBV27	once	TRBJ2-1	NA	15	TGTGCCAGCAGTTTAGAGGCCAGCTCCTACAATGAGCAGTTCTTC	CASSLEASSYNEQFF
TRBV7-6	NA	TRBJ1-3	NA	14	TGTGCCAGCAGCCTGGCAGGGTCTGGAAACACCATATATTTT	CASSLAGSGNTIYF
TRBV10-3	NA	TRBJ2-1	TRBD2	15	TGTGCCTCTGGGACTAGCGGGGGGACCTACAATGAGCAGTTCTTC	CASGTSGGTYNEQFF
TRBV10-3	NA	TRBJ2-1	NA	15	TGTGCCATCAGTGAAGAGGCGGGAAGGTCCAATGAGCAGTTCTTC	CAISEEAGRSNEQFF
TRBV27	few	TRBJ1-2	NA	13	TGTGCCAGCAGTGAGTTCCTTAACTATGGCTACACCTTC	CASSEFLNYGYTF
TRBV28	NA	TRBJ1-5	TRBD1	14	TGTGCCAGCAGTTCTGGACAGGGCGGACAGCCCCAGCATTTT	CASSSGQGGQPQHF
TRBV9	NA	TRBJ2-2	TRBD1	15	TGTGCCAGCAGCGGCGGACAGGGAGTCACCGGGGAGCTGTTTTTT	CASSGGQGVTGELFF
TRBV6-4	NA	TRBJ2-7	TRBD2	15	TGTGCCAGCAGTGAGGTGGCGGGGGAGATCTACGAGCAGTACTTC	CASSEVAGEIYEQYF
TRBV19	NA	TRBJ1-1	NA	13	TGTGCCAGTAGCCCGACAGGGAACACTGAAGCTTTCTTT	CASSPTGNTEAFF